The rows below give T cell receptor beta chains drawn from one sample of a study of OX40 agonist ivuxolimab in advanced cancers. Measured with immunoSEQ multiplex PCR; TCRdb has only the in-frame clones, and not every one. The sample lists over 15,000 clones, roughly 91% occurring once. The sample in question was CD4+ or CD8+ T cells sorted from blood, obtained in a trial of the OX40 agonist ivuxolimab. The receptors were sampled from an adult with an advanced solid tumor such as melanoma, head and neck, liver or kidney cancer. Each CDR3 is given with its conserved first and last residue. A D gene is named only where the DNA matches it firmly. Only some rows state a clone size, as once, few, many or a class for expanded clones.

v_call,j_call,d_call,clone_size,cdr3_length,cdr3_aa,cdr3_nt
TRBV4-3,TRBJ1-5,-,-,15,CASSQDRYSNQPQHF,TGCGCCAGCAGCCAAGATCGGTATAGCAATCAGCCCCAGCATTTT
TRBV11-2,TRBJ2-1,-,-,13,CASSTHLVDEQFF,TGTGCCAGCAGCACCCACCTCGTCGATGAGCAGTTCTTC
TRBV7-8,TRBJ2-3,-,-,16,CASSLNWGEGTDTQYF,TGTGCCAGCAGCCTAAATTGGGGGGAGGGCACAGATACGCAGTATTTT
TRBV4-2,TRBJ1-1,-,-,16,CASSQVFQGLFTEAFF,TGTGCCAGCAGCCAAGTCTTCCAGGGGTTATTCACTGAAGCTTTCTTT
TRBV19,TRBJ2-7,-,-,13,CASSIGAPDEQYF,TGTGCCAGTAGTATAGGGGCTCCCGACGAGCAGTACTTC
TRBV4-2,TRBJ1-1,-,-,15,CASSQEPRGGTEAFF,TGTGCCAGCAGCCAAGAACCGAGAGGTGGTACTGAAGCTTTCTTT
TRBV7-9,TRBJ2-3,TRBD2,-,15,CASSSTSGFTDTQYF,TGTGCCAGCAGCTCCACTAGCGGTTTCACAGATACGCAGTATTTT
TRBV5-4,TRBJ2-3,TRBD1,-,15,CASGAWDSLTDTQYF,TGTGCCAGCGGGGCTTGGGACAGCCTCACAGATACGCAGTATTTT
TRBV5-1,TRBJ2-7,TRBD2,-,15,CASSAGASGVGEQYF,TGCGCCAGCAGCGCCGGGGCTAGCGGGGTGGGGGAGCAGTACTTC
TRBV7-9,TRBJ1-2,-,-,15,CASSLAQASNYGYTF,TGTGCCAGCAGCTTAGCTCAGGCGTCTAACTATGGCTACACCTTC
TRBV2,TRBJ1-1,-,medium-sized,11,CANYLRGEAFF,TGTGCCAATTACCTCCGGGGTGAAGCTTTCTTT
TRBV7-6,TRBJ2-3,-,-,15,CASSLAGVYADTQYF,TGTGCCAGCAGCCTGGCAGGGGTCTATGCAGATACGCAGTATTTT
TRBV4-3,TRBJ2-3,-,-,15,CASSRDRFGTDTQYF,TGCGCCAGCAGCCGCGATCGGTTTGGGACAGATACGCAGTATTTT